This T cell receptor (beta chain) was captured in a study of spatial heterogeneity in lung cancer. The study, taken as a whole, reports: The study found that ubiquitous and regional expanded TCR counts tracked ubiquitous and regional nonsynonymous mutations, respectively. Counts that tracked tumor mutation counts were those of expanded intratumoral alpha and beta TCRs.

The CDR3 runs 16 residues. Trimming took off 3 bases at V and 0 bases at J, with 15 bases between the two ends. CDR1 DFQATT and CDR2 SNEGSKA come from the germline V gene (reference sequence). The time point is: sample taken at primary tumor resection. From the 5' RACE reads, TCRdb called clonotypes with MiXCR, one entry per CDR3 protein. The sample gives 3,100 or so distinct CDR3 sequences, approximately 4.6% of which show up once; about 17% is in the top ten. This clonotype was observed at least ten times. Its antigen is as yet unknown. The chain has TRBV20-1 and TRBJ2-1, with D possibly called TRBD1 or TRBD2 (6 bases each). The sample in question was lung tumor tissue, obtained at surgery. This receptor was obtained from a female donor with early-stage non-small cell lung cancer. CDR3 nucleotide sequence: TGCAGTGCTAGTGCCTATCGGGGGCACTCCTACAATGAGCAGTTCTTC. Residues: CSASAYRGHSYNEQFF.